The clone carrying this T cell receptor (beta chain) was observed many times. TCRdb passed the 5' RACE reads through MiXCR, listing each CDR3 protein once. The sample includes more than 200,000 distinct CDR3 sequences, approximately 3.8% of them seen just once. These data come from a study of T cells after yellow fever vaccination. CDR3 length equals 15 residues. V dropped 4 bases and J dropped 0 bases, with 10 bases sitting between them. Per the germline V gene, CDR1 is LGHDT and CDR2 is YNNKEL (reference sequence). V gene TRBV3-1 combines with J gene TRBJ1-3; the D is unclear. This TCR was sampled from a man younger than 35 who received the YFV17D yellow fever vaccine. The sequences come from PBMCs, collected 15 days after the yellow fever booster vaccination. The CDR3 loop is CASSPRRGSGNTIYF. The CDR3 DNA reads TGTGCCAGCAGCCCAAGACGAGGCTCTGGAAACACCATATATTTT.